This T cell receptor (beta chain) came from a study of T-cell reconstitution after alpha-beta-depleted transplantation in children. The library targeted TCRbeta and was prepared with unique molecular identifiers. One entry per CDR3 protein results from TCRdb running MiXCR on the PCR reads. The sample shows 530,000 or so distinct CDR3 sequences, 25% to 30% of them seen only once. Overall study results and limits: It was newly produced T cells that mostly accounted for T-cell counts and diversity one year after transplant. There were reportedly several hundred expanded graft clones from which alpha-beta T cells came about two months after transplant. TCRbeta diversity was high at day 60 in some patients (a result of surviving recipient T cells and thymic progenitors).

Germline V gene data show CDR1 as DFQATT and CDR2 as SNEGSKA (reference sequence). The CDR3 sequence is 13 residues long. V was shortened by 4 bases and J by 0 bases, with 9 bases between the two germline ends. As for this clonotype: The antigen remains undetermined.

The sequencing here drew on PBMCs, taken before TCRalphabeta/CD19-depleted stem cell transplant. V and J are TRBV20-1 and TRBJ1-1; D is undetermined. The origin of this receptor is a boy under two years old with Wiskott-Aldrich syndrome, due to receive a stem cell transplant. The CDR3 here is CSAIPTMNTEAFF. As DNA, the CDR3 is TGCAGTGCTATCCCTACTATGAACACTGAAGCTTTCTTT.